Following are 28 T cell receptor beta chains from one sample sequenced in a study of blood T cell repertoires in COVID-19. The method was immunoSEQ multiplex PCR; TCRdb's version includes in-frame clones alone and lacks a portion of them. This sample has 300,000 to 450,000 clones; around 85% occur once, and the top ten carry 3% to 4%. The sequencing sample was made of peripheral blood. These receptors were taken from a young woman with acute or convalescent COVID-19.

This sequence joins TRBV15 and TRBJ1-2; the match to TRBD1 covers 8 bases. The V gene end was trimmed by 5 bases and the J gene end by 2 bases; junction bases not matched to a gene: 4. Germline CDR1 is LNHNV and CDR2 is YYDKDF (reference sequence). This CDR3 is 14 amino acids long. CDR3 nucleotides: TGTGCCACCAGCGCCCGGGACAGGAACTATGGCTACACCTTC. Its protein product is CATSARDRNYGYTF.

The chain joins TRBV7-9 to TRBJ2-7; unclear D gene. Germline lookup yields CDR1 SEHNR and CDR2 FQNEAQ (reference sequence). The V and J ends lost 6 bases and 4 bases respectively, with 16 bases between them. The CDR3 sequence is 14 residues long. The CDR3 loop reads CASRTDRHAYEQYF. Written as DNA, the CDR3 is TGTGCCAGCAGGACCGACCGACACGCGTACGAGCAGTACTTC.

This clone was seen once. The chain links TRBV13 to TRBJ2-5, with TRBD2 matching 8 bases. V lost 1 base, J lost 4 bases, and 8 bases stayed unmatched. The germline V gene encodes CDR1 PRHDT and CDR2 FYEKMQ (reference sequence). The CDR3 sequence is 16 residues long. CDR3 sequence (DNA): TGTGCCAGCAGCTTAGCCCGGACTAGCCCTCGAGAGACCCAGTACTTC. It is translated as CASSLARTSPRETQYF.

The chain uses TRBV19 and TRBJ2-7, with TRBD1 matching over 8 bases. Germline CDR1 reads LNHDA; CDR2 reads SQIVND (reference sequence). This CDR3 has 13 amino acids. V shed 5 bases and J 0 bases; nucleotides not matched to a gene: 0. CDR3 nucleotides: TGTGCCAGTAGTGGGACAGGCTCCTACGAGCAGTACTTC. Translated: CASSGTGSYEQYF.

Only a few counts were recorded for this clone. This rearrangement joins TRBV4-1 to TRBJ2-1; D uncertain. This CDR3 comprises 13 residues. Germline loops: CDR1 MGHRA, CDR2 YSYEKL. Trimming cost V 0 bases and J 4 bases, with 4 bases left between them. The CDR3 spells CASSQEAYNEQFF. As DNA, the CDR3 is TGCGCCAGCAGCCAAGAAGCGTACAATGAGCAGTTCTTC.

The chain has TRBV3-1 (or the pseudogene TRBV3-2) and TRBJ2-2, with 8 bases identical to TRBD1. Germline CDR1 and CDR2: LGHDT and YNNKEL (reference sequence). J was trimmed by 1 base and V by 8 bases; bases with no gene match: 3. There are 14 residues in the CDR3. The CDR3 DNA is TGTGCCAGCTCACAGGGGGAGAACACCGGGGAGCTGTTTTTT. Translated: CASSQGENTGELFF.

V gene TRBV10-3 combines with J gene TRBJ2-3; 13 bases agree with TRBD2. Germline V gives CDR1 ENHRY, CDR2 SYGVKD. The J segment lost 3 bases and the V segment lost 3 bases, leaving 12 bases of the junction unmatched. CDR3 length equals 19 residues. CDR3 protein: CAISDFGLAGDYGTDTQYF. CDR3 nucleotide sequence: TGTGCCATCAGTGATTTCGGACTAGCGGGAGATTATGGGACAGATACGCAGTATTTT.

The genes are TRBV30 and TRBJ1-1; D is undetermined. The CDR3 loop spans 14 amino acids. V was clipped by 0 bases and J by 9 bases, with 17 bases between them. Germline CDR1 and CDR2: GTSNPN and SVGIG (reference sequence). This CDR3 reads CAWSVQAGRPQAFF. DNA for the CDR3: TGTGCCTGGAGTGTACAAGCAGGCCGTCCTCAAGCTTTCTTT.

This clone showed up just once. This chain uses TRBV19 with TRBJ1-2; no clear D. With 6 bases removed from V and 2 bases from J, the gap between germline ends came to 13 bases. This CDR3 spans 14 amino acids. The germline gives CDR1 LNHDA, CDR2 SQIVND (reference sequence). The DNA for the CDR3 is TGTGCCAGTAGGATCGCTGGACTAAACTATGGCTACACCTTC. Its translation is CASRIAGLNYGYTF.

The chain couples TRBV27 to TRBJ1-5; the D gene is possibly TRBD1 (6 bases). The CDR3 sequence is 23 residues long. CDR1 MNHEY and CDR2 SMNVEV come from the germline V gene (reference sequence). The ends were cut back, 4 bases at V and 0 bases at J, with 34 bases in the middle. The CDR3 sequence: CASSSKSLKKRGQTLYSNQPQHF. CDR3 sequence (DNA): TGTGCCAGCAGTTCAAAAAGTTTAAAGAAAAGGGGACAAACACTTTATAGCAATCAGCCCCAGCATTTT.

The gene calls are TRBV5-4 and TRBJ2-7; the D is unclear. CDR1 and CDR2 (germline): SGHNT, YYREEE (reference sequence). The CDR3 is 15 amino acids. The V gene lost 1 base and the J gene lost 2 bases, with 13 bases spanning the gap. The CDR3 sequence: CASSLRSQPPYEQYF. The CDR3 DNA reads TGTGCCAGCAGCTTGAGGTCACAGCCACCCTACGAGCAGTACTTC.

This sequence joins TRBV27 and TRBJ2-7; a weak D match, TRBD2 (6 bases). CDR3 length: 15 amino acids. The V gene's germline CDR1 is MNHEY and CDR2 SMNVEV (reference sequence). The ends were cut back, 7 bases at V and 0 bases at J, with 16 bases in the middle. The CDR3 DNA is TGTGCCAGCACCGCCCGACTAGGCCTCTCCTACGAGCAGTACTTC. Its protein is CASTARLGLSYEQYF.

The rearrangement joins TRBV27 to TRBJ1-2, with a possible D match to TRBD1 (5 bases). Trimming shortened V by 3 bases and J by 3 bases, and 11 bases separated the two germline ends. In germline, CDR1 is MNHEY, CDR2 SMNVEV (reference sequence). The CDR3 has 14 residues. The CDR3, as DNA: TGTGCCAGCAGTTTGCGGGGACCGCACTATGGCTACACCTTC. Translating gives CASSLRGPHYGYTF.

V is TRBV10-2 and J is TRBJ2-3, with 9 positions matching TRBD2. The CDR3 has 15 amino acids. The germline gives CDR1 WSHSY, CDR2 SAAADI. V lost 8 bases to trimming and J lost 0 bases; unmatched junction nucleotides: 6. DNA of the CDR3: TGCGCCAGCTTAGCGGGAGTCTCAAGCACAGATACGCAGTATTTT. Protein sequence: CASLAGVSSTDTQYF.

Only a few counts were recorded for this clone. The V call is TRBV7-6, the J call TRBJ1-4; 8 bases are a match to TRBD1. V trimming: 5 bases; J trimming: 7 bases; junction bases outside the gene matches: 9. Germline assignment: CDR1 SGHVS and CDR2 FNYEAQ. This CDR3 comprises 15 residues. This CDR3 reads CASSPVGQGREKLFF. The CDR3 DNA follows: TGTGCCAGCAGCCCGGTCGGACAGGGACGTGAAAAACTGTTTTTT.

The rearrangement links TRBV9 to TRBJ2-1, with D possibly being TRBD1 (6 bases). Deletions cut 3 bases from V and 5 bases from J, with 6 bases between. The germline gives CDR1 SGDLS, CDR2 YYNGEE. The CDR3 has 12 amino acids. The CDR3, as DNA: TGTGCCAGCAGCGAGGGGGACAATGAGCAGTTCTTC. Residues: CASSEGDNEQFF.

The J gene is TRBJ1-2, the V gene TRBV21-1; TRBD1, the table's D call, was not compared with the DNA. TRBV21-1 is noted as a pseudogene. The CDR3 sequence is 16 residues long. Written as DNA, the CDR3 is TGTGCCAGCAACACTACACCGGGACAGGGGAGGGGTGGCTACACCTTC. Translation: CASNTTPGQGRGGYTF.

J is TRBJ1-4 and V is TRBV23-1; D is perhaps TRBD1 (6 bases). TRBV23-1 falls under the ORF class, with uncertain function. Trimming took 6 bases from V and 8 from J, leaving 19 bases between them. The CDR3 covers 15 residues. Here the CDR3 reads CASSHSGDGGEKLFF. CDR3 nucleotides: TGCGCCAGCAGCCATTCAGGGGACGGGGGGGAAAAACTGTTTTTT.

CDR3 in DNA: TGTGCCAGCAGCCACCGGGACAGGGCCTACGAGCAGTACTTC. It translates to CASSHRDRAYEQYF. This chain links TRBV7-9 with TRBJ2-7; 9 nucleotides agree with TRBD1. The CDR3 has 14 residues. The J segment lost 2 bases and the V segment lost 5 bases, leaving 4 bases of the junction unmatched. Looked up from germline, CDR1 is SEHNR and CDR2 is FQNEAQ (reference sequence).

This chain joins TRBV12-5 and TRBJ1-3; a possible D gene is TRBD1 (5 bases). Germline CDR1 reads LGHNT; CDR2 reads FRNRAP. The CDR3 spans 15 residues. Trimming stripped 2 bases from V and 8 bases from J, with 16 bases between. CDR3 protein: CASGLMQGALDTIYF. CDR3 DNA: TGTGCTAGTGGTTTGATGCAGGGTGCATTGGACACCATATATTTT.

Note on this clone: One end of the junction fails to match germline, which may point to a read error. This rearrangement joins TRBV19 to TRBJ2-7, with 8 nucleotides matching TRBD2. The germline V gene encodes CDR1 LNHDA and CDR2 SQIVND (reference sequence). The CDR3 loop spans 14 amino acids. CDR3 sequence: CASSWTSISHEQYF. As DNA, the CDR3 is TGTGCCAGTTCGTGGACTAGCATCTCCCACGAGCAGTACTTC.

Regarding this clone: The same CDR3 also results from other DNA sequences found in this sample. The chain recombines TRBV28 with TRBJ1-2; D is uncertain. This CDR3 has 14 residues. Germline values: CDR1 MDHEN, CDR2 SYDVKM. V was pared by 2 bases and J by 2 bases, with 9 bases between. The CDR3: CASSLLAENYGYTF. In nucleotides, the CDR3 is TGTGCCAGCAGTTTACTGGCGGAAAACTATGGCTACACCTTC.

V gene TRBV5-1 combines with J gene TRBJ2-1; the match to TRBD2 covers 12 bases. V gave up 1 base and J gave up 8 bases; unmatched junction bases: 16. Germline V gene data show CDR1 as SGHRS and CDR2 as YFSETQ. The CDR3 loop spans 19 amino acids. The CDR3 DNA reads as TGCGCCAGCAGCTTGTGGGGGGGACTAGCGGGTTCTCTGGGCGATGAGCAGTTCTTC. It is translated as CASSLWGGLAGSLGDEQFF.

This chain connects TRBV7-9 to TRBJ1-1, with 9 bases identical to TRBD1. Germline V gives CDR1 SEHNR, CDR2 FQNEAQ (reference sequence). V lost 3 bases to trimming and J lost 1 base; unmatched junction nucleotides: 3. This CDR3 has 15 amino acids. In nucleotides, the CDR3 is TGTGCCAGCAGCTTCACAGGGGGCGAGAACACTGAAGCTTTCTTT. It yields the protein CASSFTGGENTEAFF.

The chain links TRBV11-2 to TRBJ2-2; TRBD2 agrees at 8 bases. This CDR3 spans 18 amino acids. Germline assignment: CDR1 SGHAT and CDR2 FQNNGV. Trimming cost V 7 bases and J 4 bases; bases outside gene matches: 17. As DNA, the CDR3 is TGTGCCAGCACCACTTCGAGTCAAATGAGCGGGGGCACCGGGGAGCTGTTTTTT. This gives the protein CASTTSSQMSGGTGELFF.

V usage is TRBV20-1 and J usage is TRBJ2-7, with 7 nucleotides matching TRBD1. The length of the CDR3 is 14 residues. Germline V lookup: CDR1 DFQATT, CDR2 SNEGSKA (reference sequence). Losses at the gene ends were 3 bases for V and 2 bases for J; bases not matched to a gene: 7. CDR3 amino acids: CSASSAGGTYEQYF. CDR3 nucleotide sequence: TGCAGTGCTAGTTCGGCAGGGGGTACCTACGAGCAGTACTTC.

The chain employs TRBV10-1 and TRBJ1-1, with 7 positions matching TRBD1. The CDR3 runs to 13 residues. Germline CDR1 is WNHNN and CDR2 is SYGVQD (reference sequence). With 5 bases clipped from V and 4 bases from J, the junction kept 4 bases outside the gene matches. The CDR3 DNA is TGCGCCAGCAGTTTCCACAGGGGCACTGAAGCTTTCTTT. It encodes CASSFHRGTEAFF.

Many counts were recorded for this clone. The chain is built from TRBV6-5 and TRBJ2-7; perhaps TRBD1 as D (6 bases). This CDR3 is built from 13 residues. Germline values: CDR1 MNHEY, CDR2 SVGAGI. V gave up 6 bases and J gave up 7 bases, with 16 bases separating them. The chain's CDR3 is CASRSPDGQEQYF. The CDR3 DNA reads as TGTGCCAGCAGATCCCCGGACGGACAGGAGCAGTACTTC.